The rows below give T cell receptor beta chains drawn from one sample of a study of response to subunit inactivated influenza vaccine. One entry per CDR3 protein, called by TCRdb with MiXCR from the RT-PCR reads. The table includes 500,000 to 600,000 distinct CDR3 sequences, 12% detected once. Specimen: PBMCs from blood, collected on the day of vaccination. These receptors all stem from a man in his fifties or sixties who received an inactivated influenza vaccine. Each CDR3 is given with its conserved first and last residue. The order of the fields is D gene, J gene, clone size, V gene, CDR3 DNA, CDR3 protein. The D gene is left open where the match is weak. Some rows mark clone size as missing; the rest say once, few, many or name a class of expanded clone.

d_gene: TRBD2
j_gene: TRBJ2-7
abundance: NA
v_gene: TRBV20-1
CDR3nt: TGCAGTGCTAGTCCTACTAGCGGATCCTACGAGCAGTACTTC
CDR3aa: CSASPTSGSYEQYF

d_gene: NA
j_gene: TRBJ1-1
abundance: few
v_gene: TRBV6-6
CDR3nt: TGTGCCAGCATGGTCAGGGGGAACACTGAAGCTTTCTTT
CDR3aa: CASMVRGNTEAFF

d_gene: NA
j_gene: TRBJ2-2
abundance: NA
v_gene: TRBV2
CDR3nt: TGTGCCAGCAGTGAATCTAAGGGACTCCGACTGGCCGGGGAGCTGTTTTTT
CDR3aa: CASSESKGLRLAGELFF

d_gene: NA
j_gene: TRBJ2-1
abundance: NA
v_gene: TRBV7-2
CDR3nt: TGTGCCAGCAGCTTGGCGGGACAAAACTACAATGAGCAGTTCTTC
CDR3aa: CASSLAGQNYNEQFF

d_gene: NA
j_gene: TRBJ2-7
abundance: many
v_gene: TRBV12-3/TRBV12-4
CDR3nt: TGTGCCAGCAGTCGAGCGTCGGTCCACGAGCAGTACTTC
CDR3aa: CASSRASVHEQYF

d_gene: NA
j_gene: TRBJ2-3
abundance: NA
v_gene: TRBV9
CDR3nt: TGTGCCAGCAGACCTGACAGCTCCCCATTAGATACGCAGTATTTT
CDR3aa: CASRPDSSPLDTQYF

d_gene: NA
j_gene: TRBJ2-1
abundance: NA
v_gene: TRBV7-2
CDR3nt: TGTGCCAGCAGCTTAGATTTGTCTGGGATCCCCAGGCAGTTCTTC
CDR3aa: CASSLDLSGIPRQFF

d_gene: TRBD1
j_gene: TRBJ2-7
abundance: NA
v_gene: TRBV29-1
CDR3nt: TGCAGCGCTGGTGGGGGACAGAATTACGAGCAGTACTTC
CDR3aa: CSAGGGQNYEQYF

d_gene: NA
j_gene: TRBJ1-2
abundance: NA
v_gene: TRBV19
CDR3nt: TGTGCCAGTAGTGTACGTTTAACAGGGACATATAACTATGGCTACACCTTC
CDR3aa: CASSVRLTGTYNYGYTF

d_gene: TRBD1
j_gene: TRBJ2-7
abundance: NA
v_gene: TRBV29-1
CDR3nt: TGCAGCGTTGAAGCTATAACTACAGGGGCCGGCGAGCAGTACTTC
CDR3aa: CSVEAITTGAGEQYF

d_gene: TRBD1
j_gene: TRBJ1-2
abundance: many
v_gene: TRBV5-1
CDR3nt: TGCGCCAGCAGCTTGTTCCTCGTCGGGACAGGAGACTATGGCTACACCTTC
CDR3aa: CASSLFLVGTGDYGYTF

d_gene: NA
j_gene: TRBJ2-2
abundance: many
v_gene: TRBV28
CDR3nt: TGTGCCAGCAGCTCCCCCGAGGCGGGCACCGGGGAGCTGTTTTTT
CDR3aa: CASSSPEAGTGELFF

d_gene: NA
j_gene: TRBJ2-7
abundance: many
v_gene: TRBV6-1
CDR3nt: TGTGCCAGCAGTGAAGCGTGGAGGGGGAACGGCGAGCAGTACTTC
CDR3aa: CASSEAWRGNGEQYF

d_gene: NA
j_gene: TRBJ2-7
abundance: NA
v_gene: TRBV20-1
CDR3nt: TGCAGTGCTAGAGACCCCGCGGTGGACTCCTACGAGCAGTACTTC
CDR3aa: CSARDPAVDSYEQYF

d_gene: NA
j_gene: TRBJ2-7
abundance: NA
v_gene: TRBV7-8
CDR3nt: TGTGCCAGCAGCTTAGGGGTCTTAGATCCCTACGAGCAGTACTTC
CDR3aa: CASSLGVLDPYEQYF

d_gene: NA
j_gene: TRBJ1-2
abundance: few
v_gene: TRBV6-5
CDR3nt: TGTGCCAGCAGTTACTCGATTGGGGAAAACTATGGCTACACCTTC
CDR3aa: CASSYSIGENYGYTF

d_gene: NA
j_gene: TRBJ2-7
abundance: few
v_gene: TRBV29-1
CDR3nt: TGCAGCGTGGGGGACACCCTCGAGCAGTACTTC
CDR3aa: CSVGDTLEQYF

d_gene: NA
j_gene: TRBJ2-1
abundance: many
v_gene: TRBV12-3/TRBV12-4
CDR3nt: TGTGCCAGCAACCGGGACTGGAAGGAGCAGTTCTTC
CDR3aa: CASNRDWKEQFF

d_gene: NA
j_gene: TRBJ2-1
abundance: many
v_gene: TRBV7-9
CDR3nt: TGTGCCAGCAGCTTACTGGCTAGCTTCTACAATGAGCAGTTCTTC
CDR3aa: CASSLLASFYNEQFF

d_gene: TRBD1
j_gene: TRBJ2-3
abundance: NA
v_gene: TRBV20-1
CDR3nt: TGCAGTGCTAGCGGTAGACAGGGGGCTCAAGATACGCAGTATTTT
CDR3aa: CSASGRQGAQDTQYF

d_gene: NA
j_gene: TRBJ1-1
abundance: NA
v_gene: TRBV7-9
CDR3nt: TGTGCCAGCAGTGAAGGAGGGCGAGGACTGAACACTGAAGCTTTCTTT
CDR3aa: CASSEGGRGLNTEAFF

d_gene: NA
j_gene: TRBJ2-7
abundance: few
v_gene: TRBV19
CDR3nt: TGTGCCAGTAGTATATCGGCAGGGTACGAGCAGTACTTC
CDR3aa: CASSISAGYEQYF

d_gene: NA
j_gene: TRBJ2-1
abundance: NA
v_gene: TRBV4-2
CDR3nt: TGTGCCAGCAGCCAAGATCTCTGGGGGCTTGAGCAGTTCTTC
CDR3aa: CASSQDLWGLEQFF

d_gene: NA
j_gene: TRBJ2-3
abundance: many
v_gene: TRBV6-5
CDR3nt: TGTGCCAGCAGTTACCGGGCCCTCACAGATACGCAGTATTTT
CDR3aa: CASSYRALTDTQYF

d_gene: NA
j_gene: TRBJ1-1
abundance: many
v_gene: TRBV9
CDR3nt: TGTGCCAGCAGCCCGGGGGGTAGGACTGAAGCTTTCTTT
CDR3aa: CASSPGGRTEAFF

d_gene: NA
j_gene: TRBJ2-7
abundance: few
v_gene: TRBV7-2
CDR3nt: TGTGCCAGCAGCCCCCGACAGGGGAGGGACGAGCAGTACTTC
CDR3aa: CASSPRQGRDEQYF

d_gene: NA
j_gene: TRBJ2-3
abundance: NA
v_gene: TRBV5-1
CDR3nt: TGCGCCAGCAGCCGAGGACAGTCAACTAGCACAGATACGCAGTATTTT
CDR3aa: CASSRGQSTSTDTQYF

d_gene: NA
j_gene: TRBJ2-3
abundance: few
v_gene: TRBV20-1
CDR3nt: TGCAGTGCCCCCGGTCCCCTGGGGTACACAGATACGCAGTATTTT
CDR3aa: CSAPGPLGYTDTQYF

d_gene: TRBD2
j_gene: TRBJ2-7
abundance: NA
v_gene: TRBV18
CDR3nt: TGTGCCAGCTCACCACCATTAGCGGGAGACTACGAGCAGTACTTC
CDR3aa: CASSPPLAGDYEQYF

d_gene: NA
j_gene: TRBJ2-7
abundance: few
v_gene: TRBV7-2
CDR3nt: TGTGCCAGCAGCTTAGCTCTAGGGGGGGGCGAGCAGTACTTC
CDR3aa: CASSLALGGGEQYF

d_gene: TRBD1
j_gene: TRBJ2-3
abundance: few
v_gene: TRBV7-9
CDR3nt: TGTGCCAGCAGCTCATTGACAGGGGTCGGGACAGATACGCAGTATTTT
CDR3aa: CASSSLTGVGTDTQYF

d_gene: TRBD2
j_gene: TRBJ2-5
abundance: NA
v_gene: TRBV4-3
CDR3nt: TGCGCCAGCAGCCTTAAGCGGGGGCAAGAGACCCAGTACTTC
CDR3aa: CASSLKRGQETQYF

d_gene: TRBD1
j_gene: TRBJ2-7
abundance: many
v_gene: TRBV30
CDR3nt: TGTGCCTGGGGGGGACAGGGGGCCTACGAGCAGTACTTC
CDR3aa: CAWGGQGAYEQYF

d_gene: NA
j_gene: TRBJ2-7
abundance: NA
v_gene: TRBV13
CDR3nt: TGTGCCAGCAGCTCTTGGCTCTCTGACTACGAGCAGTACTTC
CDR3aa: CASSSWLSDYEQYF

d_gene: TRBD2
j_gene: TRBJ2-3
abundance: NA
v_gene: TRBV20-1
CDR3nt: TGCAGTGCATGGGGGCTAGCGGGGGCAGGAGATACGCAGTATTTT
CDR3aa: CSAWGLAGAGDTQYF

d_gene: NA
j_gene: TRBJ2-7
abundance: NA
v_gene: TRBV20-1
CDR3nt: TGCAGTGCCCAAAAAAGTCGGTACGAGCAGTCCTTC
CDR3aa: CSAQKSRYEQSF

d_gene: NA
j_gene: TRBJ2-1
abundance: many
v_gene: TRBV5-1
CDR3nt: TGCGCCAGCAGCTTGGCCGGTTATGAGCAGTTCTTC
CDR3aa: CASSLAGYEQFF

d_gene: NA
j_gene: TRBJ1-5
abundance: few
v_gene: TRBV2
CDR3nt: TGTGCCAGCAGGTGGGGGGTGAAAGGCAATCAGCCCCAGCATTTT
CDR3aa: CASRWGVKGNQPQHF